The 23 T cell receptor beta chains below all came from one sample that was sequenced in a study of blood T cell repertoires in COVID-19. The protocol was immunoSEQ multiplex PCR, while the TCRdb copy is restricted to in-frame clones and leaves out a portion. Among more than 30,000 clones listed, around nine tenths were seen once. Source material: peripheral blood. The source is a man aged 55 to 69 with active COVID-19.

For the CDR3, the DNA is TGTGCCAGCAGCGCCAGACTAGAGGCCAGCTCCTACGAGCAGTACTTC. This translates into CASSARLEASSYEQYF. The chain has TRBV9 and TRBJ2-7; D possibly corresponds to TRBD2 (6 bases). Trimming took 3 bases from V and 0 from J, leaving 16 bases between them. CDR1 is SGDLS, CDR2 YYNGEE, per germline. The CDR3 consists of 16 residues.

This chain connects TRBV7-9 to TRBJ2-3; D might be TRBD1 (5 bases). V was trimmed by 5 bases and J by 4 bases, leaving 10 bases between them. Germline V gives CDR1 SEHNR, CDR2 FQNEAQ (reference sequence). This CDR3 is built from 13 residues. CDR3 in DNA: TGTGCCAGCAGCCAAGACAGCTCAGATACGCAGTATTTT. Residues: CASSQDSSDTQYF.

V is TRBV28 and J is TRBJ1-5; D perhaps matches TRBD1 (5 bases). Germline CDR1 and CDR2: MDHEN and SYDVKM. Between the trimmed V and J ends, which lost 5 bases and 9 bases, there was a span of 11 bases. The CDR3 loop spans 12 amino acids. The CDR3 here is CASSGAVPPQHF. The CDR3 DNA is TGTGCCAGCAGTGGGGCTGTTCCGCCCCAGCATTTT.

CDR3 nucleotides: TGTGCCTGGACTCAACTCCAGCGGGACATCAATGAGCAGTTCTTC. Translating it yields CAWTQLQRDINEQFF. The chain has TRBV30 and TRBJ2-1; tentative D call: TRBD2 (7 bases). The CDR3 spans 15 residues. Germline V gene sequence: CDR1 GTSNPN, CDR2 SVGIG (reference sequence). V dropped 4 bases and J dropped 6 bases, with 19 bases sitting between them.

The chain has TRBV7-9 and TRBJ2-7, with 8 bases lining up with TRBD2. CDR1 is SEHNR, CDR2 FQNEAQ, per germline (reference sequence). This CDR3 comprises 16 residues. V lost 3 bases, J lost 0 bases, and 7 bases stayed unmatched. In nucleotides, the CDR3 is TGTGCCAGCAGCTTGACTTTTGGGACTAGCTCCTACGAGCAGTACTTC. Translation: CASSLTFGTSSYEQYF. The full variable domain, its missing parts supplied by reference TRBV7-9 and TRBJ2-7, is DTGVSQNPRHKITKRGQNVTFRCDPISEHNRLYWYRQTLGQGPEFLTYFQNEAQLEKSRLLSDRFSAERPKGSFSTLEIQRTEQGDSAMYLCASSLTFGTSSYEQYFGPGTRLTVT.

The rearrangement joins TRBV3-1 (or the pseudogene TRBV3-2) to TRBJ2-7; D is unclear. The CDR3 totals 12 residues. Germline V gene sequence: CDR1 LGHDT, CDR2 YNNKEL (reference sequence). Trimming removed 1 base at V and 5 bases at J, with 6 bases between. The CDR3 DNA reads TGTGCCAGCAGCCAAGTTACAGACGAGCAGTACTTC. It is translated as CASSQVTDEQYF.

The V call is TRBV6-4, the J call TRBJ2-5, with 11 nucleotides matching TRBD2. The V gene's germline CDR1 is MRHNA and CDR2 SNTAGT. The V segment lost 6 bases and the J segment 1 base; nucleotides outside the gene matches: 13. The CDR3 is 18 residues long. DNA of the CDR3: TGTGCCAGCAGGAGGCGGAGGACTAGCGGGCAACTCCAAGAGACCCAGTACTTC. Residues: CASRRRRTSGQLQETQYF.

The CDR3 loop reads CASSFSAVNTEAFF. The CDR3 nucleotides read TGTGCCAGCAGCTTTTCGGCGGTGAACACTGAAGCTTTCTTT. The chain recombines TRBV5-5 with TRBJ1-1, with D hard to call. V was shortened by 2 bases and J by 0 bases, with 8 bases between the two germline ends. This CDR3 spans 14 amino acids. The germline gives CDR1 SGHKS, CDR2 YYEKEE (reference sequence).

This chain uses TRBV4-3 with TRBJ2-7; D uncertain. Trimming left V 0 bases short and J 2 bases short, with 11 bases between. Germline V lookup: CDR1 LGHNA, CDR2 YSLEER. This CDR3 spans 15 amino acids. This chain's CDR3 is CASSQDMVETYEQYF. In nucleotides, the CDR3 is TGCGCCAGCAGCCAAGATATGGTAGAGACCTACGAGCAGTACTTC.

This clone is categorized as medium-sized. V and J are TRBV4-2 and TRBJ2-3; D not certain. The length of the CDR3 is 15 residues. Trimming took 2 bases from V and 6 from J, leaving 15 bases between them. Germline CDR1 LGHNA, CDR2 YNFKEQ. This CDR3 is CASSQLVGSGDTQYF. The CDR3 DNA is TGTGCCAGCAGCCAACTAGTGGGTAGTGGTGATACGCAGTATTTT.

The CDR3 nucleotides are TGTGCCAGCAGCTTAGCTAGCGGGAGGGGTGGCGAGCAGTACTTC. It specifies CASSLASGRGGEQYF. This rearrangement joins TRBV11-2 to TRBJ2-7, with 12 nucleotides matching TRBD2. This CDR3 region has 15 residues. Germline CDR1 is SGHAT and CDR2 is FQNNGV. The V gene end was trimmed by 1 base and the J gene end by 6 bases; junction bases not matched to a gene: 4.

The V gene is TRBV3-1 (or the pseudogene TRBV3-2), the J gene TRBJ2-7; D is unresolved. Trimming removed 4 bases at V and 1 base at J, with 5 bases between. The CDR3 covers 12 residues. Germline lookup yields CDR1 LGHDT and CDR2 YNNKEL (reference sequence). The CDR3 here is CASSRLSYEQYF. The CDR3 bases are TGTGCCAGCAGCCGGCTTTCCTACGAGCAGTACTTC.

The V and J genes are TRBV28 and TRBJ2-6; TRBD2 aligns across 14 bases. The junction had 4 bases not matched to a gene; V was cut back by 6 bases and J by 0 bases. CDR3 length: 18 amino acids. The germline gives CDR1 MDHEN, CDR2 SYDVKM. In DNA form, the CDR3 reads TGTGCCAGCAGGGGACTAGCGGGAGTCCGCTCTGGGGCCAACGTCCTGACTTTC. This sequence encodes CASRGLAGVRSGANVLTF.

The chain has TRBV18 and TRBJ2-7; 10 bases line up with TRBD2. Germline CDR1 and CDR2: KGHSH and LQKENI. The CDR3 has 15 residues. V was pared by 2 bases and J by 5 bases, with 6 bases of the junction left unmatched. Here the CDR3 reads CASSPRTSGINEQYF. CDR3 DNA sequence: TGTGCCAGCTCACCAAGAACTAGCGGGATCAACGAGCAGTACTTC.

The chain couples TRBV5-1 to TRBJ2-5; 7 nucleotides align to TRBD2. This CDR3 region has 16 residues. CDR1 and CDR2 (germline): SGHRS, YFSETQ. V was pared by 0 bases and J by 2 bases, with 7 bases of the junction left unmatched. The CDR3 region is CASSLGLAELQETQYF. CDR3 coding DNA: TGCGCCAGCAGCTTGGGGCTAGCGGAACTACAAGAGACCCAGTACTTC.

The V call is TRBV6-1, the J call TRBJ1-2, with TRBD1 matching 7 bases. The CDR3 has 15 amino acids. With 1 base clipped from V and 1 base from J, the junction kept 3 bases outside the gene matches. Germline CDR1 and CDR2: MNHNS and SASEGT. CDR3 amino acids: CASSEGYRGNYGYTF. The CDR3 nucleotides read TGTGCCAGCAGTGAAGGGTACAGGGGTAACTATGGCTACACCTTC.

The CDR3 DNA reads as TGTGCCAGCAGTTCGACCGGGACAGGGAGAGTCCTCTCTGGAAACACCATATATTTT. Amino acid sequence: CASSSTGTGRVLSGNTIYF. This chain links TRBV28 with TRBJ1-3, with TRBD1 identical over 9 bases. CDR3 length: 19 amino acids. The J segment lost 0 bases and the V segment lost 4 bases, leaving 13 bases of the junction unmatched. Germline V CDR1 and CDR2: MDHEN, SYDVKM.

The chain employs TRBV2 and TRBJ2-5; D is undetermined. V dropped 3 bases and J dropped 2 bases, with 10 bases sitting between them. The CDR3 spans 14 residues. The germline V gene encodes CDR1 SNHLY and CDR2 FYNNEI. CDR3 coding DNA: TGTGCCAGCAGTGATGCAACAGAACAAGAGACCCAGTACTTC. Protein sequence: CASSDATEQETQYF.

This sequence joins TRBV3-1 (or the pseudogene TRBV3-2) and TRBJ1-5; unclear D gene. The germline CDR1 and CDR2 sequences are LGHDT and YNNKEL (reference sequence). This CDR3 is 15 amino acids long. Trimming took off 1 base at V and 3 bases at J, with 10 bases between the two ends. DNA of the CDR3: TGTGCCAGCAGCCAAGGATCGAGGAACAATCAGCCCCAGCATTTT. Translated: CASSQGSRNNQPQHF.

The V gene is TRBV6-2 or TRBV6-3, the J gene TRBJ1-5, with D possibly TRBD1 on 5 matching bases. Trimming cost V 6 bases and J 2 bases, with 11 bases left between them. The CDR3 loop spans 14 amino acids. Per germline, CDR1 MNHEY and CDR2 SVGEGT. The CDR3: CASSRGLGNQPQHF. Here the CDR3 DNA reads TGTGCCAGCAGCCGGGGACTGGGCAATCAGCCCCAGCATTTT.

J is TRBJ2-5 and V is TRBV19; 8 nucleotides align to TRBD1. This CDR3 is built from 16 residues. Trimming took 6 bases from V and 6 from J; bases not matched to a gene: 15. The germline V gene encodes CDR1 LNHDA and CDR2 SQIVND (reference sequence). DNA for the CDR3: TGTGCCAGTAGCAGAGACCCGGGACAGGCGACGAAGACCCAGTACTTC. Amino acid sequence: CASSRDPGQATKTQYF.

The V gene is TRBV20-1, the J gene TRBJ2-5, with 7 bases aligning to TRBD2. The CDR3 consists of 15 residues. Losses at the gene ends were 3 bases for V and 2 bases for J; bases not matched to a gene: 9. The germline CDR1 and CDR2 sequences are DFQATT and SNEGSKA (reference sequence). The CDR3 loop is CSASVSGAEQETQYF. The CDR3 DNA sequence: TGCAGTGCTAGTGTCAGCGGGGCGGAACAAGAGACCCAGTACTTC.

The CDR3 here is CASSPYRLAGVGELFF. The CDR3 DNA reads TGTGCCAGCAGCCCCTACCGGCTAGCGGGAGTGGGGGAGCTGTTTTTT. This chain joins TRBV7-9 and TRBJ2-2, with 10 nucleotides matching TRBD2. V was pared by 5 bases and J by 8 bases, with 11 bases of the junction left unmatched. The length of the CDR3 is 16 residues. Germline V gene sequence: CDR1 SEHNR, CDR2 FQNEAQ (reference sequence).